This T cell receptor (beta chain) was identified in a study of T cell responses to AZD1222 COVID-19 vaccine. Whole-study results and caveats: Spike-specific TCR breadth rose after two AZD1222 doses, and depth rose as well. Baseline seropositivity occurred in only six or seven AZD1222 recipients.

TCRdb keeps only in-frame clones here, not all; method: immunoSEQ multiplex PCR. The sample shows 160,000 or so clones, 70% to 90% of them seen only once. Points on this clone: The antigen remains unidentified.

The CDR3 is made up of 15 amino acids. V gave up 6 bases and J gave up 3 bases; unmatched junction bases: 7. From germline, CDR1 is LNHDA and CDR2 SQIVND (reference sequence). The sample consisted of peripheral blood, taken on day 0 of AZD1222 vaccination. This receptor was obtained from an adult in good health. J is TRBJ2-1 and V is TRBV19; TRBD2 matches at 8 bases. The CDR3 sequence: CASSSAGANYNEQFF. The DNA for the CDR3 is TGTGCCAGTAGCTCAGCGGGGGCAAACTACAATGAGCAGTTCTTC.